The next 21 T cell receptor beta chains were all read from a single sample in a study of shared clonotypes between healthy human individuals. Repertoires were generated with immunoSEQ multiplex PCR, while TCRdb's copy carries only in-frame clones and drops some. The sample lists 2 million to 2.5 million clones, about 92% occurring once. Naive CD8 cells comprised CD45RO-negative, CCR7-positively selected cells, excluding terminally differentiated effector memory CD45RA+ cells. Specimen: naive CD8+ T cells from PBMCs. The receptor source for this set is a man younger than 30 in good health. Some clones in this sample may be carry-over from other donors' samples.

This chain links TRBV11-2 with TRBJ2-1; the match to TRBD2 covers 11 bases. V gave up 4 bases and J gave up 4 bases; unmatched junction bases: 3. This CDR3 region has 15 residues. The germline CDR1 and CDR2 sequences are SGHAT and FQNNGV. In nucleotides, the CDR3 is TGTGCCAGCAGCTCGGGACTAGCGGATTACAATGAGCAGTTCTTC. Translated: CASSSGLADYNEQFF.

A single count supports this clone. The CDR3 DNA sequence: TGTGCCAGCAGCCTAAGAGGCGGAGATACGCAGTATTTT. Protein sequence: CASSLRGGDTQYF. This chain connects TRBV13 to TRBJ2-3; D remains ambiguous. V shed 5 bases and J shed 5 bases, with 11 bases lying between them. The CDR3 spans 13 residues. Germline assignment: CDR1 PRHDT and CDR2 FYEKMQ (reference sequence).

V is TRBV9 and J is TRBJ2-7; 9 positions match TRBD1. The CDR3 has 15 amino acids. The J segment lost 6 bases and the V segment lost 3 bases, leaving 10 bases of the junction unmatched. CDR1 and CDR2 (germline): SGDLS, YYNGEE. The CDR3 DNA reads TGTGCCAGCAGCGAGGGTTGGACAGGGGCGTTCGAGCAGTACTTC. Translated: CASSEGWTGAFEQYF. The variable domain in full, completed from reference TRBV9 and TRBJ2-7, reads DSGVTQTPKHLITATGQRVTLRCSPRSGDLSVYWYQQSLDQGLQFLIQYYNGEERAKGNILERFSAQQFPDLHSELNLSSLELGDSALYFCASSEGWTGAFEQYFGPGTRLTVT.

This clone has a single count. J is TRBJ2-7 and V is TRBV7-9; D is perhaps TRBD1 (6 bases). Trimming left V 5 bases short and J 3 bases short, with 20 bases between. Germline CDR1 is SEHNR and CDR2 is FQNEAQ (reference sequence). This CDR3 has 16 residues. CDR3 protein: CASSPAPRQVHYEQYF. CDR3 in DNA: TGTGCCAGCAGCCCCGCCCCGCGACAGGTCCACTACGAGCAGTACTTC.

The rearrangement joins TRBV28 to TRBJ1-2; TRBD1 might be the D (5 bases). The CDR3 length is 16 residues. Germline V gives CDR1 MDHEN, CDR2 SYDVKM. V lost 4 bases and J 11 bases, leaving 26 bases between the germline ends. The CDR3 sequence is CASSSGRKLNRKSYTF. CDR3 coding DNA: TGTGCCAGCAGTTCGGGGCGCAAGCTAAACCGCAAAAGTTACACCTTC.

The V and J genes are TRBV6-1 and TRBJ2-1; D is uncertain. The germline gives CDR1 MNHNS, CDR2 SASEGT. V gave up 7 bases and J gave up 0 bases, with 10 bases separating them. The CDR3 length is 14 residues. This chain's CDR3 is CASKSTYSYNEQFF. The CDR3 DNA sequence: TGTGCCAGCAAGTCTACCTACTCCTACAATGAGCAGTTCTTC.

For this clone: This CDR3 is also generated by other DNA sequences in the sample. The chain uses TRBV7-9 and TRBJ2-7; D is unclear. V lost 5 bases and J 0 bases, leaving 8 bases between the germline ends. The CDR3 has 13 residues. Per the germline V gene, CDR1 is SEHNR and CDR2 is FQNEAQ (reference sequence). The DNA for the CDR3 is TGTGCCAGCAGCCCCCCGGGCTCCTACGAGCAGTACTTC. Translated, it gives CASSPPGSYEQYF.

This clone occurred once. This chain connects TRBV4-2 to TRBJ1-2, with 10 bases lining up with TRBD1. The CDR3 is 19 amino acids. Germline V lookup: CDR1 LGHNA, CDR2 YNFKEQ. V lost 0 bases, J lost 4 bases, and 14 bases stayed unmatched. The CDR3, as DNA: TGTGCCAGCAGCCAAGACCGGAAAGGGACAGGGGACCCGCGCTATGGCTACACCTTC. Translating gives CASSQDRKGTGDPRYGYTF.

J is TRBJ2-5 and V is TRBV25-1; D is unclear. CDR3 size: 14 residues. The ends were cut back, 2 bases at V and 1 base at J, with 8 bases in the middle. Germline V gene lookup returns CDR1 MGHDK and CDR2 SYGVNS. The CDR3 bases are TGTGCCAGCAGTGAACCTGGGTTCCAAGAGACCCAGTACTTC. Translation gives CASSEPGFQETQYF. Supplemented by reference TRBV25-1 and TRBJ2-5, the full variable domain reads EADIYQTPRYLVIGTGKKITLECSQTMGHDKMYWYQQDPGMELHLIHYSYGVNSTEKGDLSSESTVSRIRTEHFPLTLESARPSHTSQYLCASSEPGFQETQYFGPGTRLLVL.

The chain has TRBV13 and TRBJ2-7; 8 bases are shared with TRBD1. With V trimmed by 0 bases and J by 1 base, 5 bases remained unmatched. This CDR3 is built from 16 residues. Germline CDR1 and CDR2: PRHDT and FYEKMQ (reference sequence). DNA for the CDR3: TGTGCCAGCAGCTTAGGCGGACAGGGCCCATCCTACGAGCAGTACTTC. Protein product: CASSLGGQGPSYEQYF. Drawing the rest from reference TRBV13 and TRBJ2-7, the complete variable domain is AAGVIQSPRHLIKEKRETATLKCYPIPRHDTVYWYQQGPGQDPQFLISFYEKMQSDKGSIPDRFSAQQFSDYHSELNMSSLELGDSALYFCASSLGGQGPSYEQYFGPGTRLTVT.

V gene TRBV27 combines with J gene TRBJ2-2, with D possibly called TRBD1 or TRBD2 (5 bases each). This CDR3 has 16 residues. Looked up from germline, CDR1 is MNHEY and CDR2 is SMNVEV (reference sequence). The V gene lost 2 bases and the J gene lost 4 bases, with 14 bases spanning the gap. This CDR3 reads CASSLEGFGSTGELFF. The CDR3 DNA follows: TGTGCCAGCAGTTTAGAGGGGTTTGGTAGCACCGGGGAGCTGTTTTTT.

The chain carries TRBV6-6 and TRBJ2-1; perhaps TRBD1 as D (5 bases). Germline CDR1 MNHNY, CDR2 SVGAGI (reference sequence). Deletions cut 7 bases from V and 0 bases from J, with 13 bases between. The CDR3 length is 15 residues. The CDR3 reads CASTQTGYSYNEQFF. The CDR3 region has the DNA TGTGCCAGCACTCAAACAGGTTACTCCTACAATGAGCAGTTCTTC.

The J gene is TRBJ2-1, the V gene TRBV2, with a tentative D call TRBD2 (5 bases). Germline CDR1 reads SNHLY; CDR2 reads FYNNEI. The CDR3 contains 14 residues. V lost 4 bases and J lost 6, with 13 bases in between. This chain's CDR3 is CASSAPRRGNEQFF. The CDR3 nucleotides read TGTGCCAGCAGTGCTCCCCGCCGGGGCAATGAGCAGTTCTTC.

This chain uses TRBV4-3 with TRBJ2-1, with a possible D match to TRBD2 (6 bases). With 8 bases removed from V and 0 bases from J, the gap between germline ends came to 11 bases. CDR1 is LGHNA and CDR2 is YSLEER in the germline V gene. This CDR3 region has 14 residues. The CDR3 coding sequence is TGCGCCAGCCGGCCTAGCGCCTCCTACAATGAGCAGTTCTTC. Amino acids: CASRPSASYNEQFF.

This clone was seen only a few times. CDR3 DNA: TGCGCCAGCAGTGAGCTACAGGGGACTACTGAAGCTTTCTTT. Protein product: CASSELQGTTEAFF. The chain is built from TRBV10-2 and TRBJ1-1; 7 positions agree with TRBD1. J gave up 5 bases and V 2 bases, and 5 bases lay outside the gene matches. The CDR3 has 14 residues. The V gene's germline CDR1 is WSHSY and CDR2 SAAADI.

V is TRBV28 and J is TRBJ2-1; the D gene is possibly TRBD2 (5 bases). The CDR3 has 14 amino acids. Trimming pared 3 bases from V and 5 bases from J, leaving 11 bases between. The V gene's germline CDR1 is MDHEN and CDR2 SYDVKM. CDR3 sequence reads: CASSFPRRDNEQFF. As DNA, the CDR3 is TGTGCCAGCAGTTTCCCCCGGCGGGACAATGAGCAGTTCTTC.

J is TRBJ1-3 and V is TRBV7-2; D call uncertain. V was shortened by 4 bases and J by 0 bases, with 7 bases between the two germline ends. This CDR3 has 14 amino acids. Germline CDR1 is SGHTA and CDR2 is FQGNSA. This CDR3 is CASSSSFSGNTIYF. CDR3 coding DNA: TGTGCCAGCAGCTCGTCCTTCTCTGGAAACACCATATATTTT.

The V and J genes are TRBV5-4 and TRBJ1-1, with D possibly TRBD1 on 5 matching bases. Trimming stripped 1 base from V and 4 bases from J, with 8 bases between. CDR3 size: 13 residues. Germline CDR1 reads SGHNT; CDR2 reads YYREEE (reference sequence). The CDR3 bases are TGTGCCAGCAGCTTGAGGGGTAGCACTGAAGCTTTCTTT. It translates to CASSLRGSTEAFF.

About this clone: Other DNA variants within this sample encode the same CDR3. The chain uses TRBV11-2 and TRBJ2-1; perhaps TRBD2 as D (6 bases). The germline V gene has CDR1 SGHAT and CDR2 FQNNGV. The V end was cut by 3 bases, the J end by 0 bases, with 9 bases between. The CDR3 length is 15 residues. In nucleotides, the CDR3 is TGTGCCAGCAGCTTTAGCGGTAGCTCCTACAATGAGCAGTTCTTC. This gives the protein CASSFSGSSYNEQFF.

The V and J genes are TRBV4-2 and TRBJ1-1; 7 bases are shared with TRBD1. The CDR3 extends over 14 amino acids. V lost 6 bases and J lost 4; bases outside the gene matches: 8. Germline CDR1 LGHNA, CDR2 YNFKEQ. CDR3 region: CASRNRGKGTEAFF. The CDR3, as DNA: TGTGCCAGCAGAAACAGGGGAAAAGGCACTGAAGCTTTCTTT.

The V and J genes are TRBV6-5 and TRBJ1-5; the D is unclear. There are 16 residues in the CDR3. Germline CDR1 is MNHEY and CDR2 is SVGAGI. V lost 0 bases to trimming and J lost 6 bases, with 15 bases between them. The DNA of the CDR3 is TGTGCCAGCAGTTACTCCTACGGGGTCCGCGGTCAGCCCCAGCATTTT. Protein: CASSYSYGVRGQPQHF.